The rows below give T cell receptor beta chains drawn from one sample of a study of OX40 agonist ivuxolimab in advanced cancers. Libraries were prepared by immunoSEQ multiplex PCR; TCRdb keeps only in-frame clonotypes and omits some of them. The sample lists 90,000 to 120,000 clones, around 90% occurring once. Source: CD4+ or CD8+ T cells sorted from blood, taken in a trial of the OX40 agonist ivuxolimab. All receptors derive from an adult with an advanced solid tumor such as melanoma, head and neck, liver or kidney cancer. Each CDR3 is given with its conserved first and last residue. The D gene is left open where the match is weak. Where a row states a size, it is once, few, many or the class of an expanded clone; other rows omit it.

-	many	TRBJ2-7	TRBV19	TGTGCCAGTAGTATAAGGCGGATGGACGAGCAGTACTTC	CASSIRRMDEQYF
TRBD1	-	TRBJ2-3	TRBV19	TGTGCCAGTAGTAGAGCAGACAGGGGATCAGATACGCAGTATTTT	CASSRADRGSDTQYF
-	-	TRBJ2-5	TRBV5-1	TGCGCCAGCAGCCCCCCCGACTGGGATCTGAACCAAGAGACCCAGTACTTC	CASSPPDWDLNQETQYF
-	-	TRBJ1-2	TRBV5-6	TGTGCCAGCAGCTTTGCGGTGGGCGACGGGGATGGCTACACCTTC	CASSFAVGDGDGYTF
TRBD1	-	TRBJ2-7	TRBV4-2	TGTGCCAGCAGCCCCTGGACAGGGAACTCCTACGAGCAGTACTTC	CASSPWTGNSYEQYF
TRBD1	-	TRBJ2-3	TRBV29-1	TGCAGCATGGGACAGGGGGGGAAGGATACGCAGTATTTT	CSMGQGGKDTQYF
TRBD2	once	TRBJ2-3	TRBV9	TGTGCCAGCAGCCCATGGTCCTGGGGAGGGGATACGCAGTATTTT	CASSPWSWGGDTQYF
TRBD2	-	TRBJ2-1	TRBV5-1	TGCGCCAGCAGCTTCTTGACTAGCGGGGCCTACAATGAGCAGTTCTTC	CASSFLTSGAYNEQFF
TRBD1	-	TRBJ2-1	TRBV28	TGTGCCAGCGCCACAGGGGGTGCCTACAATGAGCAGTTCTTC	CASATGGAYNEQFF
-	-	TRBJ1-6	TRBV14	TGTGCCAGCAGCCAAGGGTTGAATTCACCCCTCCACTTT	CASSQGLNSPLHF
-	-	TRBJ1-2	TRBV9	TGTGCCAGCAGCGTAGCATCAACGGATACTAACTATGGCTACACCTTC	CASSVASTDTNYGYTF
TRBD1	once	TRBJ1-2	TRBV9	TGTGCCAGCAGCGGACAGGGACGATCGTATGGCTACACCTTC	CASSGQGRSYGYTF
TRBD1	-	TRBJ1-1	TRBV13	TGTGCCAGCAGCTTAGGCGCCGGGACAGGGCCATTGAACACTGAAGCTTTCTTT	CASSLGAGTGPLNTEAFF
-	once	TRBJ2-1	TRBV18	TGTGCCAGCTCACCAAGTGTGACGGGCAGGGGCAATGAGCAGTTCTTC	CASSPSVTGRGNEQFF
TRBD1	-	TRBJ2-2	TRBV28	TGTGCCAGCAGAGATTGGACAGGGGGCCCCGGGGAGCTGTTTTTT	CASRDWTGGPGELFF
TRBD1	-	TRBJ1-3	TRBV28	TGTGCCAGCAGTATAGGGGGCCCTGGAAACACCATATATTTT	CASSIGGPGNTIYF
TRBD1	-	TRBJ1-4	TRBV5-6	TGTGCCAGCAGTCGGAGGACAGGGAATGAAAAACTGTTTTTT	CASSRRTGNEKLFF
TRBD1	-	TRBJ2-2	TRBV5-1	TGCGCCAGCAGCCCGCGGACAGGGGAGGGGGAGCTGTTTTTT	CASSPRTGEGELFF
-	-	TRBJ1-1	TRBV18	TGTGCCAGCTCACCAGGGGAGAACACTGAAGCTTTCTTT	CASSPGENTEAFF
-	once	TRBJ1-2	TRBV28	TGTGCCAGCAGTTCCGGGACCTTTGCCTATGGCTACACCTTC	CASSSGTFAYGYTF
TRBD2	-	TRBJ2-1	TRBV28	TGTGCCAGCAGAGCTAGGTCGGCTAGCGGTTACAATGAGCAGTTCTTC	CASRARSASGYNEQFF
-	-	TRBJ2-1	TRBV5-1	TGCGCCAGCCTAGGAAGTTTTGAGCAGTTCTTC	CASLGSFEQFF
-	-	TRBJ2-2	TRBV18	TGTGCCAGCTCACCTCTTACGAACACCGGGGAGCTGTTTTTT	CASSPLTNTGELFF
TRBD1	-	TRBJ2-2	TRBV28	TGTGCCAGCAGTTTTCTGGGACAGTACACCGGGGAGCTGTTTTTT	CASSFLGQYTGELFF
-	-	TRBJ2-6	TRBV28	TGTGCCAGCAGTGTAGGAGGCGCTGGGGCCAACGTCCTGACTTTC	CASSVGGAGANVLTF
TRBD2	-	TRBJ2-1	TRBV2	TGTGCCAGCAGGGAACCGGGACTAGCGGGAGGAGTTGAGCAGTTCTTC	CASREPGLAGGVEQFF
-	-	TRBJ1-1	TRBV9	TGTGCCAGCAGCGTACTGGACTCTGAAGCTTTCTTT	CASSVLDSEAFF
-	few	TRBJ1-4	TRBV27	TGTGCCAGCAGTTTAATCCCGGATGAAAAACTGTTTTTT	CASSLIPDEKLFF
-	once	TRBJ1-2	TRBV28	TGTGCCAGCTCTACGACCCTGTCCGGTAATGGCTACACCTTC	CASSTTLSGNGYTF
-	-	TRBJ2-3	TRBV15	TGTGCCACCCGGGGGGACACTAGCACAGATACGCAGTATTTT	CATRGDTSTDTQYF
-	-	TRBJ1-1	TRBV19	TGTGCCAGTAGTCCGTTAGACAGAAGTTTTTCCAGGAACACTGAAGCTTTCTTT	CASSPLDRSFSRNTEAFF
TRBD1	-	TRBJ2-2	TRBV5-1	TGCGCCAGCAGCTTGGTGTCAGGGGGCCACACCGGGGAGCTGTTTTTT	CASSLVSGGHTGELFF
-	-	TRBJ1-1	TRBV5-6	TGTGCCAGCAGCGGGGGCCCGGGAGATTGGACTGAAGCTTTCTTT	CASSGGPGDWTEAFF
TRBD2	-	TRBJ2-1	TRBV28	TGTGCCAGCACCGCGGGGGGTAGCAGAGATGAGCAGTTCTTC	CASTAGGSRDEQFF
TRBD2	-	TRBJ2-1	TRBV9	TGTGCCAGCAGCCTAGATTGGGGGGAGGGCTACAATGAGCAGTTCTTC	CASSLDWGEGYNEQFF
-	-	TRBJ1-2	TRBV30	TGTGCCTGGAGCGGGGGTCACTATGGCTACACCTTC	CAWSGGHYGYTF
TRBD1	-	TRBJ1-4	TRBV4-1	TGCGCCAGCAGCCAAGATCTTTCGAGGGGGCGGGAAAAACTGTTTTTT	CASSQDLSRGREKLFF